One TCR beta chain is described in this entry. This sample is part of a study of blood T cells in healthy people across ages. Collection of around 9.3 milliliters of peripheral blood was performed for each donor. The total RNA that was extracted per sample amounted to at least 5.5 micrograms. PCR was performed a second time for roughly 7 to 12 cycles using a sample-barcoded 5' primer and a J-beta primer mix. TCRdb itself ran the 5' RACE reads through MiXCR, one entry per CDR3 protein. Of approximately 1.5 million distinct CDR3 sequences listed, roughly two fifths are singletons. This TCR came from a young woman in good health. The specimen was blood.

Written as DNA, the CDR3 is TGTGCTTCAAGGGTGGGAGCACCTGAGCAGTTCTTC. Amino acids: CASRVGAPEQFF. This sequence joins TRBV27 and TRBJ2-1; D possibly corresponds to TRBD2 (5 bases). Germline V lookup: CDR1 MNHEY, CDR2 SMNVEV (reference sequence). CDR3 size: 12 residues.